This T cell receptor beta chain was captured in a study of CD8 T cells in ankylosing spondylitis. The study's findings and limits: The clones that were linked to disease were reported to be significantly enriched in matched synovial fluid samples from ankylosing spondylitis patients. Disease-associated clonotypes exhibited CD8+ identity and were relatively infrequent in peripheral blood. Certain motif variants had earlier been reported in reactive arthritis synovial fluid and blood. A TCR beta motif made of eight highly homologous variants seemed typical of ankylosing spondylitis blood.

Only a few counts were recorded for this clonotype. Its antigen is still unknown. For TCR beta, libraries came from quantitative 5'-RACE with molecular barcodes. TCRdb reanalysed the 5' RACE reads using MiXCR and keeps one entry per CDR3 protein. The table shows approximately 300,000 distinct CDR3 sequences, with less than 10% occurring only once. This receptor was identified in a male donor with ankylosing spondylitis. The sequenced sample was blood, either unsorted or a sorted T cell fraction (not recorded which).

DNA for the CDR3: TGCAGCGTTGCGGGGGGCGCGAAAAGTGAGCAGTTCTTC. Translation gives CSVAGGAKSEQFF. V gene TRBV29-1 combines with J gene TRBJ2-1, with D possibly being TRBD2 (7 bases). Deletions cut 4 bases from V and 9 bases from J, with 16 bases between. Germline assignment: CDR1 SQVTM and CDR2 ANQGSEA. This CDR3 is built from 13 residues.